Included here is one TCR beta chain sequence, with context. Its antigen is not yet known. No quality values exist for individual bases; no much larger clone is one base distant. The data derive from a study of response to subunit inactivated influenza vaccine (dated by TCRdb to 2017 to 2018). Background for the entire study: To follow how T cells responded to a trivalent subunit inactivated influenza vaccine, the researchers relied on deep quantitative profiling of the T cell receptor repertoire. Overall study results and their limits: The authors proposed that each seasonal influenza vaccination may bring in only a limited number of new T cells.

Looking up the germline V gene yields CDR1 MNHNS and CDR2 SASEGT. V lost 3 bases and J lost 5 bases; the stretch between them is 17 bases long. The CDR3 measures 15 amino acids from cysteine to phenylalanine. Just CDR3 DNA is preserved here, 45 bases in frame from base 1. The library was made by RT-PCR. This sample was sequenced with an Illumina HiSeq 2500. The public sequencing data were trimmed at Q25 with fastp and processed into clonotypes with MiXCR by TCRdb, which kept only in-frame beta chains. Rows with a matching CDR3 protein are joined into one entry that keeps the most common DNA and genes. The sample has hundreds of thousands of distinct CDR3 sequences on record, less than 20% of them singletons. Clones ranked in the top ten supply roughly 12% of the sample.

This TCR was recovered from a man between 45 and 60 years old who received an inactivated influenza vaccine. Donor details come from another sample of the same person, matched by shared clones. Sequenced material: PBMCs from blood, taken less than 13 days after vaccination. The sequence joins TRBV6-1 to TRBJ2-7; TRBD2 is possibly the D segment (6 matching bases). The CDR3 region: CASSDYRDSLNEQYF. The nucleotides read TGTGCCAGCAGTGATTACCGGGACTCCCTCAACGAGCAGTACTTC.